This TCR beta chain was profiled in a study of cytomegalovirus exposure and HLA in healthy donors. Study-level findings and limits: A later analysis reported that several of the most significant clusters appeared to be linked to common viral pathogens, among them Epstein-Barr virus. With later analysis, a missense DCLRE1C variant became linked to TCR beta V- and J-gene trimming. Analyzed later, most CMV-associated TCR beta chains appeared HLA-restricted. Associated with cytomegalovirus, according to the listing, were 150 to 200 TCR beta chains.

This PCR relied on a set of 60 Vbeta primers and 13 Jbeta primers. Libraries were prepared by immunoSEQ multiplex PCR; TCRdb keeps only in-frame clonotypes and omits some of them. The data contain approximately 140,000 clones, about 86% of them singletons. Concerning this clone: Its antigen is not identified.

Germline V gene data show CDR1 as SGHDT and CDR2 as YYEEEE. The CDR3 spans 14 residues. The trim removed 3 bases at V and 1 base at J, leaving 3 bases unmatched. The chain combines TRBV5-6 with TRBJ2-5; 7 nucleotides align to TRBD2. This receptor was taken from a man younger than 35 in good health and CMV-seronegative. The sequenced material came from PBMCs. CDR3 coding DNA: TGTGCCAGCAGCTACTGGACTAGCCAAGAGACCCAGTACTTC. It yields the protein CASSYWTSQETQYF.